The 18 T cell receptor beta chains below all came from one sample that was sequenced in a study of cytotoxic CD8 clonotypes in ibrutinib-treated CLL. Some clones are missing from TCRdb's copy, which holds only in-frame ones; the method was immunoSEQ multiplex PCR. The repertoire holds 250,000 to 350,000 clones, roughly four fifths seen once, with about 5.7% in the top ten. The material was PBMCs, obtained at disease progression, from a patient treated with ibrutinib. These receptors all stem from a human donor with chronic lymphocytic leukemia.

This sequence joins TRBV10-3 and TRBJ1-2; 7 bases line up with TRBD1. Germline V lookup: CDR1 ENHRY, CDR2 SYGVKD. Losses at the gene ends were 4 bases for V and 4 bases for J; bases not matched to a gene: 18. The length of the CDR3 is 18 residues. In DNA, the CDR3 is TGTGCCATCAGTGTCTCCACTACCGGAGGGGGCAGAGGCTATGGCTACACCTTC. Translated: CAISVSTTGGGRGYGYTF.

The chain couples TRBV29-1 to TRBJ2-3, with a possible D match to TRBD2 (6 bases). Germline values: CDR1 SQVTM, CDR2 ANQGSEA. The V end lost 4 bases, the J end lost 2 bases, and 13 bases lay between the germline ends. The length of the CDR3 is 14 residues. The CDR3 reads CSVVGGWTTDTQYF. The CDR3 DNA reads TGCAGCGTTGTTGGGGGGTGGACCACAGATACGCAGTATTTT.

This chain uses TRBV27 with TRBJ2-6; 7 nucleotides align to TRBD1. CDR3 length: 16 amino acids. Germline trimming cut 4 bases from V and 2 bases from J; bases unmatched to any gene: 5. Germline V gives CDR1 MNHEY, CDR2 SMNVEV (reference sequence). The DNA for the CDR3 is TGTGCCAGCAGTTCACAGGGGCTAACTGGGGCCAACGTCCTGACTTTC. This codes for CASSSQGLTGANVLTF.

This rearrangement joins TRBV7-3 to TRBJ1-5, with D possibly matching TRBD1 (5 bases). Germline V lookup: CDR1 SGHTA, CDR2 FQGTGA. The V end lost 3 bases, the J end lost 4 bases, and 7 bases lay between the germline ends. CDR3 length: 13 residues. The CDR3 here is CASSLTANQPQHF. CDR3 in DNA: TGTGCCAGCAGCTTGACAGCGAATCAGCCCCAGCATTTT.

This sequence joins TRBV13 and TRBJ2-5; 8 bases fit TRBD2. The V and J ends lost 4 bases and 5 bases, in that order; junction bases with no gene match: 15. The CDR3 length is 17 residues. The V gene's germline CDR1 is PRHDT and CDR2 FYEKMQ (reference sequence). In nucleotides, the CDR3 is TGTGCCAGCAGCTCACCCAGGCGGGGGGCTGGTAAGGAGACCCAGTACTTC. It specifies CASSSPRRGAGKETQYF.

The table lists this clone with a few counts. The DNA of the CDR3 is TGTGCCAGCAGCTTATTACGACTAGAGACGACCCAAAGCACAGATACGCAGTATTTT. Amino acid sequence: CASSLLRLETTQSTDTQYF. The chain employs TRBV11-2 and TRBJ2-3; weak D call: TRBD2 (6 bases). The germline V gene encodes CDR1 SGHAT and CDR2 FQNNGV. Trimming stripped 2 bases from V and 0 bases from J, with 21 bases between. This CDR3 is built from 19 residues.

V and J are TRBV7-9 and TRBJ2-1, with D tentatively TRBD2 (5 bases). Germline CDR1 and CDR2: SEHNR and FQNEAQ (reference sequence). The CDR3 consists of 15 residues. V dropped 4 bases and J dropped 2 bases, with 12 bases sitting between them. CDR3 nucleotide sequence: TGTGCCAGCAGCTCTAGCACCCTTACCTACAATGAGCAGTTCTTC. It yields the protein CASSSSTLTYNEQFF.

V usage is TRBV21-1 and J usage is TRBJ1-2. TRBV21-1 is a pseudogene locus. The CDR3 is 12 residues long. CDR3 sequence: CASSPGSYGYTF. The CDR3 nucleotides read TGTGCCAGCAGCCCCGGCTCCTATGGCTACACCTTC.

The DNA of the CDR3 is TGCGCCAGCAGCCAAAGGTTAGGGCCGGGTGAGCAGTTCTTC. Amino acid sequence: CASSQRLGPGEQFF. The chain carries TRBV4-1 and TRBJ2-1; D not certain. Trimming took 2 bases from V and 9 from J, leaving 14 bases between them. Germline V gene lookup returns CDR1 MGHRA and CDR2 YSYEKL. The CDR3 is 14 amino acids.

The chain has TRBV5-8 and TRBJ2-2; no reliable D call. V was shortened by 0 bases and J by 6 bases, with 3 bases between the two germline ends. The germline V gene encodes CDR1 SGHTS and CDR2 YDEGEE. The CDR3 runs to 12 residues. CDR3 in amino acids: CASSLGPGELFF. The CDR3 nucleotides read TGTGCCAGCAGCTTGGGACCCGGGGAGCTGTTTTTT. Supplemented by reference TRBV5-8 and TRBJ2-2, the full variable domain reads EAGVTQSPTHLIKTRGQQATLRCSPISGHTSVYWYQQALGLGLQFLLWYDEGEERNRGNFPPRFSGRQFPNYSSELNVNALELEDSALYLCASSLGPGELFFGEGSRLTVL.

The chain links TRBV7-2 to TRBJ2-5; D might be TRBD1 (6 bases). This CDR3 region has 17 residues. In germline, CDR1 is SGHTA, CDR2 FQGNSA. The ends were cut back, 5 bases at V and 5 bases at J, with 24 bases in the middle. The CDR3 bases are TGTGCCAGCAGCACCAACATGGGACATCGGTCCGGGGAGACCCAGTACTTC. It is translated as CASSTNMGHRSGETQYF.

This clone has only a few counts. This chain joins TRBV27 and TRBJ1-5; 8 positions agree with TRBD1. The V gene end was trimmed by 5 bases and the J gene end by 4 bases; junction bases not matched to a gene: 13. CDR3 length equals 17 residues. CDR1 MNHEY and CDR2 SMNVEV come from the germline V gene (reference sequence). In DNA form, the CDR3 reads TGTGCCAGCAGTGTACTTTCCGGGACAGGAAGAAATCAGCCCCAGCATTTT. This codes for CASSVLSGTGRNQPQHF.

This clone was counted a single time. The chain has TRBV11-2 and TRBJ2-5; 11 nucleotides align to TRBD2. Per germline, CDR1 SGHAT and CDR2 FQNNGV. V trimming: 6 bases; J trimming: 3 bases; junction bases outside the gene matches: 0. The CDR3 contains 13 residues. The CDR3: CASRLAGEETQYF. The CDR3 nucleotides read TGTGCCAGCAGACTAGCGGGGGAAGAGACCCAGTACTTC.

This sequence joins TRBV15 and TRBJ2-1, with D hard to call. The CDR3 loop spans 16 amino acids. The V gene's germline CDR1 is LNHNV and CDR2 YYDKDF (reference sequence). Deletions cut 0 bases from V and 9 bases from J, with 18 bases between. The CDR3: CATSRDSLSQAGEQFF. The CDR3 DNA follows: TGTGCCACCAGCAGAGATTCTCTTTCCCAGGCAGGTGAGCAGTTCTTC.

This clone is a singleton in its sample. This chain joins TRBV5-4 and TRBJ2-1; 7 nucleotides align to TRBD2. V shed 4 bases and J 5 bases; nucleotides not matched to a gene: 9. In germline, CDR1 is SGHNT, CDR2 YYREEE (reference sequence). This CDR3 region has 15 residues. For the CDR3, the DNA is TGTGCCAGCAGCCCTCCGGGACTAAGTAACAATGAGCAGTTCTTC. The encoded protein is CASSPPGLSNNEQFF.

This sequence joins TRBV21-1 and TRBJ2-2; no DNA check was done on the table's D call, TRBD2. TRBV21-1 is an annotated pseudogene. The CDR3 runs to 16 residues. The CDR3 spells CASSSQGRGGTGELFF. CDR3 DNA: TGTGCCAGCAGCTCCCAGGGTCGGGGAGGAACCGGGGAGCTGTTTTTT.

This chain uses TRBV2 with TRBJ1-5, with D possibly being TRBD1 (6 bases). V lost 7 bases and J lost 7, with 17 bases in between. Germline V CDR1 and CDR2: SNHLY, FYNNEI. There are 14 residues in the CDR3. The DNA of the CDR3 is TGTGCCAGCACCATAGGGGGGCTTGAGCAGCCCCAGCATTTT. Protein sequence: CASTIGGLEQPQHF. The full variable domain, rest sourced from reference TRBV2 and TRBJ1-5, is EPEVTQTPSHQVTQMGQEVILRCVPISNHLYFYWYRQILGQKVEFLVSFYNNEISEKSEIFDDQFSVERPDGSNFTLKIRSTKLEDSAMYFCASTIGGLEQPQHFGDGTRLSIL.

The chain employs TRBV7-2 and TRBJ2-7, with TRBD2 matching over 7 bases. The CDR3 has 14 amino acids. Trimming cost V 4 bases and J 3 bases; bases outside gene matches: 6. The germline CDR1 and CDR2 sequences are SGHTA and FQGNSA. CDR3 nucleotides: TGTGCCAGCAGCTACATCGGGGGGAGCTACGAGCAGTACTTC. This translates into CASSYIGGSYEQYF.